This T cell receptor (beta chain) is drawn from a study of blood T cell repertoires in COVID-19. Across the study: Collection of acute and convalescent COVID-19 samples took place in the United States, Italy and Spain. PBMCs, B-cell-depleted T cells, or T cells were the source of the cDNA or gDNA that made up the material.

J gave up 5 bases and V 5 bases, and 9 bases lay outside the gene matches. The germline V gene encodes CDR1 MNHEY and CDR2 SVGEGT. The CDR3 has 15 amino acids. Per the authors' pipeline: How many nucleated cells were present was estimated from reference gene primer amplification. Repertoires were generated with immunoSEQ multiplex PCR, while TCRdb's copy carries only in-frame clones and drops some. V, J and clone size are taken as reported in that table, and D and trimming were inferred from the DNA itself. The sample records about 120,000 clones, 83% being singletons. This clonotype was sampled from a man aged 30-40 years with acute or convalescent COVID-19. The V and J genes are TRBV6-2 or TRBV6-3 and TRBJ2-3; TRBD1 aligns across 8 bases. Input material: peripheral blood. The CDR3 sequence is CASSPPGTGLDTQYF. The CDR3 nucleotides read TGTGCCAGCAGTCCCCCCGGGACAGGCCTAGATACGCAGTATTTT.